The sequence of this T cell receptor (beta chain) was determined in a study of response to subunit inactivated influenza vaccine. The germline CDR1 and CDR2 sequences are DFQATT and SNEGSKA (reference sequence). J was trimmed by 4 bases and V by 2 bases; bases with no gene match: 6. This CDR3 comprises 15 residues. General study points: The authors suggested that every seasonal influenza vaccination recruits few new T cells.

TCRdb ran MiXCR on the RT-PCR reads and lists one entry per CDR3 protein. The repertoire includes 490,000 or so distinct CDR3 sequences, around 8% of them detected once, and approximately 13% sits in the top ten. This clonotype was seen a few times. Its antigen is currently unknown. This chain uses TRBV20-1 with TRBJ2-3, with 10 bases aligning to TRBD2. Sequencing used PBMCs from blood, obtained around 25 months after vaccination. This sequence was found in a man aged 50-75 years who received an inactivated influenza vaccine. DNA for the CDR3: TGCAGTGCTAGACGCAGCGGGAGGGATCCAGATACGCAGTATTTT. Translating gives CSARRSGRDPDTQYF.